These 32 T cell receptor beta chains came from one sample sequenced in a study of cytomegalovirus exposure and HLA in healthy donors. PCR employed 60 Vbeta and 13 Jbeta primers. Measured with immunoSEQ multiplex PCR; TCRdb has only the in-frame clones, and not every one. The table shows 100,000 to 120,000 clones, with around 85% occurring only once. The sequenced sample consisted of PBMCs. All receptors come from a man aged 40-50 years in good health and CMV-seronegative.

This clone was counted only a few times. J is TRBJ1-2 and V is TRBV2; 7 nucleotides line up with TRBD1. V gave up 7 bases and J gave up 0 bases; unmatched junction bases: 11. The germline V gene encodes CDR1 SNHLY and CDR2 FYNNEI. The CDR3 has 16 residues. The CDR3 DNA is TGTGCCAGCAACCACTTGACAGGGCCATCTAACTATGGCTACACCTTC. It specifies CASNHLTGPSNYGYTF. Full variable domain (missing parts from reference TRBV2 and TRBJ1-2): EPEVTQTPSHQVTQMGQEVILRCVPISNHLYFYWYRQILGQKVEFLVSFYNNEISEKSEIFDDQFSVERPDGSNFTLKIRSTKLEDSAMYFCASNHLTGPSNYGYTFGSGTRLTVV.

V is TRBV5-4 and J is TRBJ2-1; 8 bases map to TRBD2. The CDR3 spans 20 residues. CDR1 SGHNT and CDR2 YYREEE come from the germline V gene (reference sequence). V shed 0 bases, J shed 0 bases, and the junction held 14 bases outside the gene matches. CDR3 in DNA: TGTGCCAGCAGCTTGGGAAATCGGGGCGGGGGGACAAGCTCCTACAATGAGCAGTTCTTC. Translation: CASSLGNRGGGTSSYNEQFF.

The gene calls are TRBV9 and TRBJ2-3; D possibly corresponds to TRBD1 (5 bases). The CDR3 is 14 residues long. The V gene's germline CDR1 is SGDLS and CDR2 YYNGEE. V shed 6 bases and J shed 2 bases, with 13 bases lying between them. In DNA form, the CDR3 reads TGTGCCAGCAAGGGGCACCTCCTCACAGATACGCAGTATTTT. This sequence encodes CASKGHLLTDTQYF.

The chain combines TRBV5-4 with TRBJ1-1; a possible D gene is TRBD1 (6 bases). This CDR3 is 15 amino acids long. Germline CDR1 reads SGHNT; CDR2 reads YYREEE (reference sequence). Between the trimmed V and J ends, which lost 3 bases and 3 bases, there was a span of 15 bases. The CDR3 DNA reads as TGTGCCAGCAGCTGGCCTGGACAGAGCTACACTGAAGCTTTCTTT. It yields the protein CASSWPGQSYTEAFF.

This chain links TRBV5-1 with TRBJ2-3; a possible D gene is TRBD1 (6 bases). The germline gives CDR1 SGHRS, CDR2 YFSETQ. This CDR3 comprises 16 residues. Trimming left V 4 bases short and J 0 bases short, with 15 bases between. CDR3 protein: CASSLSPDRSTDTQYF. CDR3 bases: TGCGCCAGCAGCCTCAGTCCGGACAGAAGCACAGATACGCAGTATTTT.

The rearrangement uses TRBV18 and TRBJ2-7; TRBD2 is a possible D gene (5 bases). Trimming pared 6 bases from V and 3 bases from J, leaving 15 bases between. This CDR3 is 14 amino acids long. The germline CDR1 and CDR2 sequences are KGHSH and LQKENI. CDR3 sequence reads: CASSPSRDYYEQYF. CDR3 DNA: TGTGCCAGCTCGCCGAGCAGAGACTACTACGAGCAGTACTTC.

This sequence joins TRBV7-2 and TRBJ1-5; D remains ambiguous. CDR1 is SGHTA and CDR2 is FQGNSA in the germline V gene. The CDR3 length is 13 residues. V lost 1 base to trimming and J lost 6 bases, with 7 bases between them. Here the CDR3 reads CASSLGRVQPQHF. CDR3 DNA: TGTGCCAGCAGCTTAGGCCGGGTTCAGCCCCAGCATTTT.

This clone was counted a single time. CDR3 DNA: TGTGCCACCCGGGGGGTCGAGGGCAATCAGCCCCAGCATTTT. Amino acid sequence: CATRGVEGNQPQHF. This sequence joins TRBV28 and TRBJ1-5, with a weak D call TRBD1 (5 bases). The CDR3 is made up of 14 amino acids. Trimming left V 10 bases short and J 2 bases short, with 15 bases between. Germline V CDR1 and CDR2: MDHEN, SYDVKM.

This clone appeared once. The rearrangement links TRBV25-1 to TRBJ1-4; 8 nucleotides align to TRBD1. Per the germline V gene, CDR1 is MGHDK and CDR2 is SYGVNS. The CDR3 length is 17 residues. The junction had 13 bases not matched to a gene; V was cut back by 5 bases and J by 5 bases. The CDR3 nucleotides are TGTGCCAGCAGTAGGACGATAGGGACAGGCGGGAATGAAAAACTGTTTTTT. Amino acid sequence: CASSRTIGTGGNEKLFF.

This clone was observed once. The rearrangement uses TRBV27 and TRBJ2-3; TRBD2 agrees at 8 bases. Trimming at V came to 6 bases and at J to 4 bases, leaving 9 bases not matched to a gene. The CDR3 extends over 15 amino acids. The germline V gene has CDR1 MNHEY and CDR2 SMNVEV (reference sequence). DNA of the CDR3: TGTGCCAGCAGCTACGGGGGGGCCGGGCCAGATACGCAGTATTTT. It is translated as CASSYGGAGPDTQYF.

The chain links TRBV4-1 to TRBJ2-7; 8 bases line up with TRBD1. The CDR3 runs to 14 residues. V shed 8 bases, J shed 2 bases, and the junction held 8 bases outside the gene matches. Germline loops: CDR1 MGHRA, CDR2 YSYEKL. CDR3 coding DNA: TGCGCCAGCGGGGTTCCAGGGGGCGCCTACGAGCAGTACTTC. Amino acids: CASGVPGGAYEQYF.

V usage is TRBV11-2 and J usage is TRBJ1-2; D may be TRBD1 (6 bases). Germline V CDR1 and CDR2: SGHAT, FQNNGV. Between the trimmed V and J ends, which lost 5 bases and 7 bases, there was a span of 17 bases. This CDR3 region has 14 residues. The DNA of the CDR3 is TGTGCCAGCAGCACAGTCCCAGGGGCAGGTGGCTACACCTTC. Its protein is CASSTVPGAGGYTF. The whole variable domain, filled in from reference TRBV11-2 and TRBJ1-2, reads EAGVAQSPRYKIIEKRQSVAFWCNPISGHATLYWYQQILGQGPKLLIQFQNNGVVDDSQLPKDRFSAERLKGVDSTLKIQPAKLEDSAVYLCASSTVPGAGGYTFGSGTRLTVV.

V gene TRBV5-1 combines with J gene TRBJ2-5; D remains unclear. This CDR3 contains 14 residues. Germline-derived CDR1 and CDR2 are SGHRS and YFSETQ. With 4 bases removed from V and 2 bases from J, the gap between germline ends came to 12 bases. The CDR3 here is CASSANSGQETQYF. As DNA, the CDR3 is TGCGCCAGCAGCGCAAACAGTGGGCAAGAGACCCAGTACTTC.

J is TRBJ1-6 and V is TRBV5-6; TRBD1 agrees at 10 bases. The V gene end was trimmed by 5 bases and the J gene end by 8 bases; junction bases not matched to a gene: 7. The CDR3 extends over 15 amino acids. In germline, CDR1 is SGHDT, CDR2 YYEEEE. The CDR3 DNA follows: TGTGCCAGCAGTTTCGACAGGGGGCTGGATTCACCCCTCCACTTT. Its translation: CASSFDRGLDSPLHF. The full variable domain, completed using reference TRBV5-6 and TRBJ1-6, is DAGVTQSPTHLIKTRGQQVTLRCSPKSGHDTVSWYQQALGQGPQFIFQYYEEEERQRGNFPDRFSGHQFPNYSSELNVNALLLGDSALYLCASSFDRGLDSPLHFGNGTRLTVT.

V usage is TRBV29-1 and J usage is TRBJ1-1; 8 bases are shared with TRBD1. The CDR3 has 13 residues. With V trimmed by 7 bases and J by 1 base, 5 bases remained unmatched. CDR1 and CDR2 (germline): SQVTM, ANQGSEA. Here the CDR3 reads CSARDRTNTEAFF. CDR3 DNA: TGCAGCGCTCGGGACAGGACGAACACTGAAGCTTTCTTT. Full variable domain (rest looked up from reference TRBV29-1 and TRBJ1-1): SAVISQKPSRDICQRGTSLTIQCQVDSQVTMMFWYRQQPGQSLTLIATANQGSEATYESGFVIDKFPISRPNLTFSTLTVSNMSPEDSSIYLCSARDRTNTEAFFGQGTRLTVV.

The chain recombines TRBV19 with TRBJ1-1, with D unresolved. Germline CDR1 and CDR2: LNHDA and SQIVND (reference sequence). The CDR3 is 13 residues long. Trimming shortened V by 5 bases and J by 1 base, and 8 bases separated the two germline ends. The CDR3 DNA follows: TGTGCCAGTAGTGCCAGACAGAACACTGAAGCTTTCTTT. This gives the protein CASSARQNTEAFF.

This clone was observed a single time. The rearrangement uses TRBV6-1 and TRBJ1-5; D ambiguous. The CDR3 runs 14 residues. Looked up from germline, CDR1 is MNHNS and CDR2 is SASEGT. Trimming shortened V by 3 bases and J by 7 bases, and 13 bases separated the two germline ends. The chain's CDR3 is CASSEVAAGQPQHF. CDR3 DNA: TGTGCCAGCAGTGAGGTGGCGGCGGGGCAGCCCCAGCATTTT.

This clone has just one count. The rearrangement links TRBV28 to TRBJ1-2; the D gene is possibly TRBD1 (6 bases). The CDR3 consists of 12 residues. Germline V gene data show CDR1 as MDHEN and CDR2 as SYDVKM. Trimming stripped 7 bases from V and 4 bases from J, with 10 bases between. The CDR3 DNA reads as TGTGCCAGCACTGGGACACTCTATGGCTACACCTTC. It translates to CASTGTLYGYTF.

The rearrangement joins TRBV5-4 to TRBJ1-1, with TRBD1 matching 7 bases. This CDR3 has 15 residues. The germline V gene encodes CDR1 SGHNT and CDR2 YYREEE (reference sequence). Unmatched junction bases numbered 6, after V lost 4 bases and J lost 0 bases. The CDR3 reads CASSPPGQLNTEAFF. The CDR3, as DNA: TGTGCCAGCAGCCCACCGGGACAGCTGAACACTGAAGCTTTCTTT.

V is TRBV4-2 and J is TRBJ1-5; 7 bases are shared with TRBD1. Germline V gene lookup returns CDR1 LGHNA and CDR2 YNFKEQ. CDR3 length equals 17 residues. Losses at the gene ends were 1 base for V and 1 base for J; bases not matched to a gene: 7. The CDR3 region is CASSQADRRESNQPQHF. CDR3 DNA sequence: TGTGCCAGCAGCCAAGCGGACAGGCGCGAAAGCAATCAGCCCCAGCATTTT.

The chain joins TRBV27 to TRBJ2-7; 7 bases match TRBD2. This CDR3 is 14 amino acids long. The junction had 10 bases not matched to a gene; V was cut back by 4 bases and J by 7 bases. From germline, CDR1 is MNHEY and CDR2 SMNVEV (reference sequence). DNA for the CDR3: TGTGCCAGCAGTTCGGGGGGAAGCTCGGGAGAGCAGTACTTC. Its translation: CASSSGGSSGEQYF.

This clone turned up a few times. This sequence joins TRBV6-5 and TRBJ2-7, with D perhaps TRBD1 (6 bases). Germline CDR1 is MNHEY and CDR2 is SVGAGI. The V and J ends lost 2 bases and 5 bases respectively, with 13 bases between them. CDR3 length: 14 residues. In DNA, the CDR3 is TGTGCCAGCAGTTACGAGTACAGGGACAACGAGCAGTACTTC. This sequence encodes CASSYEYRDNEQYF.

The J gene is TRBJ2-3, the V gene TRBV7-3, with D possibly being TRBD2 (6 bases). The CDR3 consists of 17 residues. Trimming took 1 base from V and 4 from J, leaving 18 bases between them. CDR1 is SGHTA, CDR2 FQGTGA, per germline. CDR3 region: CASSLRGPGPGADTQYF. The CDR3 DNA reads TGTGCCAGCAGCTTAAGGGGACCAGGCCCGGGAGCAGATACGCAGTATTTT.

The V gene is TRBV27, the J gene TRBJ2-5; 13 bases agree with TRBD2. The V segment lost 6 bases and the J segment 2 bases; nucleotides outside the gene matches: 6. Per the germline V gene, CDR1 is MNHEY and CDR2 is SMNVEV (reference sequence). This CDR3 region has 16 residues. This CDR3 reads CASSQGTSGAQETQYF. The CDR3 nucleotides read TGTGCCAGCAGCCAAGGGACTAGCGGGGCTCAAGAGACCCAGTACTTC.

V is TRBV2 and J is TRBJ2-3, with 7 bases matching TRBD2. The CDR3 totals 15 residues. Germline V gives CDR1 SNHLY, CDR2 FYNNEI. V trimming: 6 bases; J trimming: 0 bases; junction bases outside the gene matches: 6. CDR3 amino acids: CASRPWEGSTDTQYF. CDR3 sequence (DNA): TGTGCCAGCAGACCCTGGGAGGGGAGCACAGATACGCAGTATTTT.

V and J are TRBV5-1 and TRBJ2-1; TRBD2 aligns across 9 bases. The V segment lost 0 bases and the J segment 4 bases; nucleotides outside the gene matches: 5. The CDR3 loop spans 16 amino acids. Germline loops: CDR1 SGHRS, CDR2 YFSETQ. The chain's CDR3 is CASSLAAGGPYNEQFF. The CDR3 DNA follows: TGCGCCAGCAGCTTGGCCGCGGGGGGGCCATACAATGAGCAGTTCTTC.

The rearrangement links TRBV6-5 to TRBJ1-3; D is unclear. Germline V CDR1 and CDR2: MNHEY, SVGAGI. There are 16 residues in the CDR3. V lost 0 bases and J lost 4, with 13 bases in between. The CDR3 reads CASSYSKPMGGNTIYF. Written as DNA, the CDR3 is TGTGCCAGCAGTTACTCGAAACCTATGGGCGGAAACACCATATATTTT.

CDR3 residues: CAAKGENTEAFF. In DNA form, the CDR3 reads TGTGCCGCCAAAGGGGAGAACACTGAAGCTTTCTTT. The V call is TRBV2, the J call TRBJ1-1; the D gene is possibly TRBD1 (5 bases). V lost 11 bases to trimming and J lost 1 base, with 11 bases between them. From germline, CDR1 is SNHLY and CDR2 FYNNEI. There are 12 residues in the CDR3.

The chain links TRBV5-6 to TRBJ1-2; no reliable D call. CDR1 and CDR2 from the germline V gene are SGHDT and YYEEEE. V lost 2 bases and J lost 6, with 17 bases in between. This CDR3 contains 15 residues. The CDR3 region has the DNA TGTGCCAGCAGCTTCCCCTTTGGTGCAGGCGATGGCTACACCTTC. Protein sequence: CASSFPFGAGDGYTF. Full variable domain (missing parts from reference TRBV5-6 and TRBJ1-2): DAGVTQSPTHLIKTRGQQVTLRCSPKSGHDTVSWYQQALGQGPQFIFQYYEEEERQRGNFPDRFSGHQFPNYSSELNVNALLLGDSALYLCASSFPFGAGDGYTFGSGTRLTVV.

Details on this clone: The junction differs from germline at one of its ends, possibly a read error. V and J are TRBV7-9 and TRBJ1-5; D remains ambiguous. This CDR3 has 14 residues. Germline lookup yields CDR1 SEHNR and CDR2 FQNEAQ (reference sequence). CDR3 region: CSSSSSSGNQPQHF. The CDR3, as DNA: TGTTCCAGCAGCTCATCTAGTGGCAATCAGCCCCAGCATTTT. The full variable domain, rest sourced from reference TRBV7-9 and TRBJ1-5, is DTGVSQNPRHKITKRGQNVTFRCDPISEHNRLYWYRQTLGQGPEFLTYFQNEAQLEKSRLLSDRFSAERPKGSFSTLEIQRTEQGDSAMYLCSSSSSSGNQPQHFGDGTRLSIL.

This chain uses TRBV7-6 with TRBJ1-2; the match to TRBD1 covers 8 bases. V was clipped by 5 bases and J by 0 bases; unmatched bases: 5. This CDR3 has 15 amino acids. Germline assignment: CDR1 SGHVS and CDR2 FNYEAQ. In DNA form, the CDR3 reads TGTGCCAGCAGCCCCGGACAGGGACCTAACTATGGCTACACCTTC. Protein product: CASSPGQGPNYGYTF.

The chain employs TRBV7-8 and TRBJ1-1, with 7 bases identical to TRBD1. Losses at the gene ends were 2 bases for V and 1 base for J; bases not matched to a gene: 1. Germline V gene lookup returns CDR1 SGHVS and CDR2 FQNEAQ. The CDR3 length is 14 residues. DNA of the CDR3: TGTGCCAGCAGCTTATCAGGGGGGAACACTGAAGCTTTCTTT. It is translated as CASSLSGGNTEAFF. The entire variable domain, with the rest obtained from reference TRBV7-8 and TRBJ1-1, is as follows: GAGVSQSPRYKVAKRGQDVALRCDPISGHVSLFWYQQALGQGPEFLTYFQNEAQLDKSGLPSDRFFAERPEGSVSTLKIQRTQQEDSAVYLCASSLSGGNTEAFFGQGTRLTVV.